This entry is about one TCR beta chain. This record belongs to a study of CD8+ T cells in alopecia areata. cDNA serving as the sequencing template came from extracted, reverse transcribed RNA. Data came from immunoSEQ multiplex PCR; TCRdb stores just in-frame clones and leaves some out. The top ten hold 4.5% to 6% of the sample, which has 150,000 to 250,000 clones, 55% to 75% seen once. J lost 7 bases, V lost 4 bases, and 3 bases had no gene match. The CDR3 is made up of 12 amino acids. Germline V gene data show CDR1 as GTSNPN and CDR2 as SVGIG (reference sequence). Noted treatment: oral pan-JAK inhibitor, 5-10 mg twice daily.

The TCR originated in a human donor with alopecia areata. The rearrangement uses TRBV30 and TRBJ1-5; 8 positions match TRBD1. Sequences were derived from CD4+ T cells sorted from blood, sampled at week 24, from a patient treated with tofacitinib. The CDR3 protein is CAWTGQGQPQHF. The DNA for the CDR3 is TGTGCCTGGACTGGACAGGGCCAGCCCCAGCATTTT.